The T cell receptor (beta chain) described here comes from a study of shared clonotypes between healthy human individuals (TCRdb year 2020). About the full investigation: A couple of women and a few men aged 18 to 49 years were included in the cohort. For each donor, CD4 naive and CD4 memory were each run on three plates, CD8 naive on two plates, and CD8 memory on one plate. To estimate repertoire size and how much clonotype sharing occurs between individuals, the study deeply sequenced the blood TCR repertoires of about five healthy adults. Libraries were prepared and TCR repertoires were sequenced by different laboratories using diverse techniques, in order to increase sequencing depth and limit assay-specific biases. Between about 0.94 and 8.9 billion PBMCs per donor were obtained by leukapheresis. What the work shows at the level of the full study, not this receptor alone: Sharing across a handful of donors was observed for about 4.8% of naive CD4, under 4% of naive CD8, over 2% of memory CD4, and 0.4% of memory CD8 clonotypes. Because the study included a small number of donors, the genetic and exposure-history diversity represented was limited. Only blood was sampled, and tissue TCR repertoires likely differ from those in blood. Compared with non-shared clonotypes, the clonotypes found in all four sorted-subset donors had higher generation probabilities. Estimated clonotype richness was generally larger for naive than for memory subsets. Incomplete sequencing was indicated by rarefaction of sorted-subset datasets, despite the large sequencing depth. Based on pairwise subsampling, the degree of clonotype sharing among donors was expected to be affected by sequencing depth.

This clone appeared a few times. Its antigen is unknown. No base quality values were provided; no much bigger clone lies one nucleotide off. Healthy HIV-negative adults with no recently reported acute infections or vaccinations were included as donors. Every donor was a Caucasian adult residing in Nashville, Tennessee, USA. CD4+ T cells were enriched by magnetic negative selection; naive cells were then positively selected on CD45RA, and the negative fraction formed the memory subset. Blood was collected by leukapheresis, and PBMCs were isolated by Ficoll-Histopaque density gradient centrifugation and then cryopreserved in liquid nitrogen vapor phase. Purity and quantity of every magnetically sorted T cell population were checked by analytical flow cytometry. From each sorted fraction, genomic DNA was isolated and quantified by UV absorbance on a Nanodrop 2000c. Using the deep immunoSEQ assay, multiplex PCR amplified TCR CDR3 regions from genomic DNA. For each cell subset, the extracted genomic DNA was distributed evenly across all wells of several immunoSEQ 96-well plates, and each plate served as one replicate. For sorted subsets, each replicate PCR was loaded with roughly 0.2 ug genomic DNA, equivalent to 25,000 to 35,000 T cell genomes. The purified libraries were quantified using a Qubit 3.0 fluorometer, sized with a Bioanalyzer 2100, and then quantified again using the KAPA Library Quantification kit. Every immunoSEQ 96-well plate was sequenced on a separate single-read 150-cycle Illumina NextSeq 550 flow cell. The published analysis was carried out like this. Because the immunoSEQ output included only junctional sequences and no quality scores, the filtering could not be the same as the filtering used for full-length reads. Sequences were annotated with PyIR, a Python wrapper for IgBLAST v1.9, and V/J genes and CDR3 were assigned using IMGT germline references. Reads were removed for weak V/J assignments (E-value above 1e-6), missing CDR3, stop codons, out-of-frame junctions, or ambiguous translated residues. V3J clonotypes were defined as sequences sharing an identical inferred V gene, J gene, and CDR3 amino acid sequence. Percentage overlap between repertoires was calculated by dividing the number of shared unique clonotypes by the size of the smaller repertoire. RTK rarefaction, the Chao1 estimator, and Recon v2.1 estimates of unobserved clonotypes were used to assess repertoire richness. Generation probabilities for all TCRbeta clonotypes obtained by the gDNA method from several donors were computed using OLGA. The table was pulled from immuneACCESS by TCRdb, which kept in-frame rearrangements only. Such tables lose some clones; where checked, under half of the loss comes from unresolved V genes, and the rest has no known cause. The DNA gave D and trimming, while V, J and clone size come from that table. The table for this sample lists over a million clones; roughly 96% of them were counted only once. The ten most abundant clones make up roughly 1.1% of the sample.

The CDR3 runs 16 residues from the cysteine to the phenylalanine. Left in the record is the CDR3 DNA by itself, 48 bases read in frame from the first base. Sequences MNHNY (CDR1) and SVGAGI (CDR2) are obtained from the germline V gene (reference sequence). V and J lose 0 bases and 7 bases, and a span of 16 bases separates them. The chain is assembled from TRBV6-6 and TRBJ2-1, and the D gene may be TRBD2, 6 bases matching. Sequencing was performed on naive CD4+ T cells sorted from blood. In light of the paper, this sample's cell subset or site label describes: CD45RA+ positively selected. The sequence came from a man younger than 45 in good health. The DNA reads TGTGCCAGCAGTTACTCGGTCGTGGGAGGAGCGAATGAGCAGTTCTTC. Translated, this is CASSYSVVGGANEQFF.